The clone carrying this TCR beta chain has just a few counts. The antigen remains undetermined. Germline CDR1 LNHDA, CDR2 SQIVND (reference sequence). The CDR3 runs to 13 residues. Trimming left V 6 bases short and J 4 bases short, with 12 bases between. The data belong to a study of OX40 agonist ivuxolimab in advanced cancers. Study summary: Patients in the trial were receiving intravenous ivuxolimab every 2 weeks, at doses of 0.01 to 10 mg/kg.

Findings and limits, study-wide: Averaging showed that CD8+ T cells had more expanded clones than CD4+ did. At 0.1 to 3.0 mg/kg, clonal expansion of CD4+ and CD8+ blood T cells had occurred by week 6.

Patients had blood sampled at baseline and again on cycle 4 day 1 and cycle 7 day 1. Sequencing used immunoSEQ multiplex PCR; TCRdb keeps in-frame clones, though not all of them. The sample includes about 38,000 clones, 89% of them seen just once. The sequenced sample was CD4+ or CD8+ T cells sorted from blood, obtained in a trial of the OX40 agonist ivuxolimab. V is TRBV19 and J is TRBJ1-1; D remains unclear. This clonotype originated in an adult with an advanced solid tumor such as melanoma, head and neck, liver or kidney cancer. The CDR3 DNA follows: TGTGCCAGTAGCTCTATGACGAGCACTGAAGCTTTCTTT. It encodes CASSSMTSTEAFF.